These 10 T cell receptor beta chains originate from one sample sequenced in a study of cytomegalovirus exposure and HLA in healthy donors. Sequencing used immunoSEQ multiplex PCR; TCRdb keeps in-frame clones, though not all of them. This sample has approximately 82,000 clones; approximately 95% occur once, and the top ten carry roughly 0.75%. The specimen sequenced was PBMCs. The receptors here all came from a woman aged 18-30 years in good health and CMV-seronegative.

The chain links TRBV5-4 to TRBJ2-5; TRBD2 matches 9 bases. V lost 6 bases to trimming and J lost 2 bases; unmatched junction nucleotides: 2. This CDR3 spans 13 amino acids. Germline V gene data show CDR1 as SGHNT and CDR2 as YYREEE (reference sequence). The DNA for the CDR3 is TGTGCCAGCACAGCGGGGGGACAAGAGACCCAGTACTTC. Translation gives CASTAGGQETQYF.

This chain connects TRBV10-3 to TRBJ2-1, with 12 bases aligning to TRBD1. There are 23 residues in the CDR3. CDR1 and CDR2 from the germline V gene are ENHRY and SYGVKD. The ends lost 3 bases at V and 0 bases at J; junction bases unmatched: 21. This CDR3 reads CAISDKLRPRDRGLGGSYNEQFF. In nucleotides, the CDR3 is TGTGCCATCAGTGATAAATTACGTCCCCGGGACAGGGGGCTTGGCGGCTCCTACAATGAGCAGTTCTTC.

This clone was detected only once. The chain links TRBV28 to TRBJ2-7; TRBD2 aligns across 15 bases. CDR3 size: 18 residues. Germline CDR1 and CDR2: MDHEN and SYDVKM. V gave up 7 bases and J gave up 0 bases; unmatched junction bases: 10. In DNA, the CDR3 is TGTGCCAGCACCATGGGGACTAGCGGGGGGCCCTTCTCCTACGAGCAGTACTTC. This gives the protein CASTMGTSGGPFSYEQYF.

The genes are TRBV6-5 and TRBJ2-4; 8 nucleotides agree with TRBD2. This CDR3 is built from 15 residues. Germline V gives CDR1 MNHEY, CDR2 SVGAGI. Unmatched junction bases numbered 6, after V lost 2 bases and J lost 6 bases. The CDR3 region has the DNA TGTGCCAGCAGTTACCGGACGGGGGGGGGAAACATTCAGTACTTC. Its protein is CASSYRTGGGNIQYF.

This chain joins TRBV5-1 and TRBJ2-2; TRBD1 matches 7 bases. The CDR3 is 16 residues long. Germline-derived CDR1 and CDR2 are SGHRS and YFSETQ. With V trimmed by 1 base and J by 3 bases, 6 bases remained unmatched. CDR3 sequence reads: CASSLQAGGYTGELFF. The CDR3 DNA reads as TGCGCCAGCAGCTTGCAGGCAGGGGGTTACACCGGGGAGCTGTTTTTT.

The rearrangement uses TRBV7-9 and TRBJ1-4; D remains unclear. Trimming removed 3 bases at V and 0 bases at J, with 8 bases between. Germline CDR1 and CDR2: SEHNR and FQNEAQ (reference sequence). The CDR3 totals 15 residues. CDR3 loop: CASSLLYTTNEKLFF. DNA of the CDR3: TGTGCCAGCAGCTTGTTATATACAACTAATGAAAAACTGTTTTTT.

J is TRBJ2-2 and V is TRBV5-1, with D possibly being TRBD1 (6 bases). The CDR3 runs to 15 residues. Germline-derived CDR1 and CDR2 are SGHRS and YFSETQ. The ends were cut back, 4 bases at V and 3 bases at J, with 13 bases in the middle. The CDR3 is CASSPHREDTGELFF. The CDR3 DNA is TGCGCCAGCAGCCCCCACAGGGAAGACACCGGGGAGCTGTTTTTT.

This clone was detected only once. The V call is TRBV10-2, the J call TRBJ1-2, with a weak D call TRBD1 (5 bases). The CDR3 sequence is 13 residues long. V was cut by 0 bases and J by 7 bases, with 9 bases left in between. The germline CDR1 and CDR2 sequences are WSHSY and SAAADI. This CDR3 is CASSESGLIGYTF. The CDR3 DNA reads as TGCGCCAGCAGTGAGTCGGGACTGATTGGCTACACCTTC.

The rearrangement joins TRBV9 to TRBJ2-1; the match to TRBD1 covers 9 bases. Germline CDR1 is SGDLS and CDR2 is YYNGEE. Trimming removed 0 bases from V and 9 bases from J; junction bases left unmatched: 10. This CDR3 is 16 amino acids long. The CDR3 sequence: CASSVAWGQGVGEQFF. The CDR3 DNA follows: TGTGCCAGCAGCGTAGCTTGGGGACAGGGAGTGGGTGAGCAGTTCTTC. The entire variable domain, with the rest obtained from reference TRBV9 and TRBJ2-1, is as follows: DSGVTQTPKHLITATGQRVTLRCSPRSGDLSVYWYQQSLDQGLQFLIQYYNGEERAKGNILERFSAQQFPDLHSELNLSSLELGDSALYFCASSVAWGQGVGEQFFGPGTRLTVL.

This chain uses TRBV28 with TRBJ1-3, with TRBD1 as a possible D gene (5 bases). CDR3 length equals 15 residues. Germline loops: CDR1 MDHEN, CDR2 SYDVKM. Trimming removed 6 bases at V and 4 bases at J, with 16 bases between. CDR3: CASRSGVSTGNTIYF. In nucleotides, the CDR3 is TGTGCCAGCAGATCGGGGGTATCCACCGGAAACACCATATATTTT.